This TCR beta chain came from a study of T cell responses to AZD1222 COVID-19 vaccine. Study-level points and caveats: None of the repertoires were sampled until the peak T cell response had passed.

As for this clone: Its antigen is unknown.

TCRdb's table, derived via immunoSEQ multiplex PCR, lists solely in-frame clones and lacks some. The sample includes approximately 100,000 clones, 80% to 95% of them seen just once. CDR3 size: 15 residues. V shed 4 bases and J shed 3 bases, with 14 bases lying between them. Per the germline V gene, CDR1 is SGHTS and CDR2 is YDEGEE. The TCR sequence derives from an adult in good health. Sequences were derived from peripheral blood, sampled on day 0 of AZD1222 vaccination. This chain uses TRBV5-8 with TRBJ2-1, with D maybe TRBD2 (6 bases). The CDR3, as DNA: TGTGCCAGCAGCCTGTTGGATAGCGGCTACAATGAGCAGTTCTTC. The encoded protein is CASSLLDSGYNEQFF. The variable domain in full, with the rest retrieved from reference TRBV5-8 and TRBJ2-1, is EAGVTQSPTHLIKTRGQQATLRCSPISGHTSVYWYQQALGLGLQFLLWYDEGEERNRGNFPPRFSGRQFPNYSSELNVNALELEDSALYLCASSLLDSGYNEQFFGPGTRLTVL.